This T cell receptor beta chain was identified during a study of identical twins. There are a few counts of this clonotype. Antigen specificity is unknown. In TCRdb, the 5' RACE reads were re-called with MiXCR into one record per CDR3 protein. Of 450,000 or so distinct CDR3 sequences listed, 11% to 15% are singletons. The CDR3 length is 12 residues. V was clipped by 2 bases and J by 7 bases, with 6 bases between them. CDR1 is LGHDT, CDR2 YNNKEL, per germline (reference sequence). General study findings and limits: An excess of low generation probability was shown by twin-shared out-of-frame alpha sequences. Insertions were fewer in abundant cord blood beta clonotypes, whereas memory repertoires showed none of this pattern.

The data also belong to a second study, concerning yellow fever vaccine responses in identical twins.

This sequence was found in a woman younger than 30 in good health. This sequence joins TRBV3-1 and TRBJ2-1; D is possibly TRBD2 (6 bases). What was sequenced was CD4+ T cells sorted from blood. As DNA, the CDR3 is TGTGCCAGCAGCCAACTAGCGAATGAGCAGTTCTTC. It codes for CASSQLANEQFF.